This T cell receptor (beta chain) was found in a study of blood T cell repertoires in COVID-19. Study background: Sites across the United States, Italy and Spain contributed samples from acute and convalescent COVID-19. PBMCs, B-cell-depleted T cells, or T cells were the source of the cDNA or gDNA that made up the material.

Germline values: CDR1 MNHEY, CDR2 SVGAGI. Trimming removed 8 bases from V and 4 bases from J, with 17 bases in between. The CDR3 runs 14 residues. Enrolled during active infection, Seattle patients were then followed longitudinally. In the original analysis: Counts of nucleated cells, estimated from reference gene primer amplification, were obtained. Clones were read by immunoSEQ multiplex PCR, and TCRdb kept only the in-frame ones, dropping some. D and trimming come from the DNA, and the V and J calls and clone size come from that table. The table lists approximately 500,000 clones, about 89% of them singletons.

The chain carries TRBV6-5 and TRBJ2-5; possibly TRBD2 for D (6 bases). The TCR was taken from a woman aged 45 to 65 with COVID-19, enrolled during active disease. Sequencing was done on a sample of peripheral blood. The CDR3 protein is CASSSVGGAETQYF. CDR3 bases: TGTGCCAGCTCTTCGGTCGGAGGGGCAGAGACCCAGTACTTC.